These 31 T cell receptor beta chains were all obtained from the same sample, sequenced in a study of cytomegalovirus exposure and HLA in healthy donors. A multiplex PCR was run with 60 Vbeta primers and 13 Jbeta primers. Method: immunoSEQ multiplex PCR; TCRdb's copy keeps in-frame clones and lacks some. The table includes about 150,000 clones, about 80% detected once. Sample: PBMCs. The receptors stem from a woman in her forties or fifties in good health and CMV-seropositive.

The chain uses TRBV30 and TRBJ2-1, with TRBD2 matching 10 bases. Germline V lookup: CDR1 GTSNPN, CDR2 SVGIG (reference sequence). The CDR3 is 17 amino acids. V shed 0 bases and J 5 bases; nucleotides not matched to a gene: 10. The CDR3 loop is CAWSVGLLAGDHNEQFF. The CDR3 region has the DNA TGTGCCTGGAGTGTAGGGCTCCTAGCGGGGGACCACAATGAGCAGTTCTTC. Combining the CDR3 with reference TRBV30 and TRBJ2-1 gives the whole variable domain SQTIHQWPATLVQPVGSPLSLECTVEGTSNPNLYWYRQAAGRGLQLLFYSVGIGQISSEVPQNLSASRPQDRQFILSSKKLLLSDSGFYLCAWSVGLLAGDHNEQFFGPGTRLTVL.

The chain recombines TRBV9 with TRBJ1-6; no clear D gene. CDR1 and CDR2 from the germline V gene are SGDLS and YYNGEE. The CDR3 sequence is 15 residues long. V shed 0 bases and J shed 9 bases, with 13 bases lying between them. Here the CDR3 reads CASSVEAARSSPLHF. In DNA form, the CDR3 reads TGTGCCAGCAGCGTAGAGGCAGCTAGGAGTTCACCCCTCCACTTT. Looking up the rest from reference TRBV9 and TRBJ1-6 gives the full variable domain: DSGVTQTPKHLITATGQRVTLRCSPRSGDLSVYWYQQSLDQGLQFLIQYYNGEERAKGNILERFSAQQFPDLHSELNLSSLELGDSALYFCASSVEAARSSPLHFGNGTRLTVT.

The V gene is TRBV6-1, the J gene TRBJ2-1, with 9 bases that match TRBD2. The V gene's germline CDR1 is MNHNS and CDR2 SASEGT. Trimming removed 6 bases from V and 8 bases from J; junction bases left unmatched: 11. The CDR3 length is 15 residues. The CDR3 here is CASSGGGAGTDEQFF. In DNA form, the CDR3 reads TGTGCCAGCAGCGGCGGGGGGGCGGGGACGGATGAGCAGTTCTTC.

V is TRBV30 and J is TRBJ2-3; perhaps TRBD2 as D (5 bases). Trimming shortened V by 3 bases and J by 4 bases, and 11 bases separated the two germline ends. Germline CDR1 GTSNPN, CDR2 SVGIG (reference sequence). The CDR3 runs to 13 residues. CDR3 in amino acids: CAWSRGVADTQYF. CDR3 in DNA: TGTGCCTGGAGCCGGGGAGTGGCAGATACGCAGTATTTT.

DNA of the CDR3: TGTGCCAGCTCACCACCGAGACGACAGGGTGGTAGCACAGATACGCAGTATTTT. Translating gives CASSPPRRQGGSTDTQYF. This chain uses TRBV18 with TRBJ2-3; TRBD1 aligns across 7 bases. Trimming removed 0 bases from V and 0 bases from J; junction bases left unmatched: 9. The germline gives CDR1 KGHSH, CDR2 LQKENI. The CDR3 runs to 18 residues.

The gene calls are TRBV4-3 and TRBJ2-1, with no clear D. Per the germline V gene, CDR1 is LGHNA and CDR2 is YSLEER. The CDR3 contains 13 residues. The ends were cut back, 0 bases at V and 10 bases at J, with 10 bases in the middle. The CDR3 nucleotides are TGCGCCAGCAGCCAAGATTCTCACTCGGAGCAGTTCTTC. This gives the protein CASSQDSHSEQFF.

V gene TRBV4-3 combines with J gene TRBJ1-2, with TRBD1 matching over 8 bases. CDR1 LGHNA and CDR2 YSLEER come from the germline V gene. The ends lost 3 bases at V and 4 bases at J; junction bases unmatched: 7. This CDR3 has 15 residues. In DNA, the CDR3 is TGCGCCAGCAGCCACACACAGGGGGGAGGCTATGGCTACACCTTC. Residues: CASSHTQGGGYGYTF.

V gene TRBV7-8 combines with J gene TRBJ1-2; no clear D. Germline V gene lookup returns CDR1 SGHVS and CDR2 FQNEAQ. The V gene lost 4 bases and the J gene lost 0 bases, with 6 bases spanning the gap. The CDR3 length is 13 residues. The chain's CDR3 is CASSSVANYGYTF. CDR3 coding DNA: TGTGCCAGCAGCTCGGTAGCTAACTATGGCTACACCTTC.

The rearrangement joins TRBV11-2 to TRBJ1-3; tentative D call: TRBD1 (5 bases). Germline V gene data show CDR1 as SGHAT and CDR2 as FQNNGV. Trimming removed 6 bases at V and 0 bases at J, with 18 bases between. The CDR3 is 17 amino acids. The CDR3 loop reads CASSPWGGALSGNTIYF. In DNA form, the CDR3 reads TGTGCCAGCAGTCCCTGGGGGGGAGCCCTCTCTGGAAACACCATATATTTT.

The rearrangement links TRBV7-2 to TRBJ2-3; D possibly corresponds to TRBD1 (5 bases). Germline-derived CDR1 and CDR2 are SGHTA and FQGNSA. This CDR3 has 14 amino acids. V lost 5 bases, J lost 2 bases, and 11 bases lay in between. The CDR3 region is CASSPRQPTDTQYF. CDR3 DNA sequence: TGTGCCAGCAGCCCCAGACAGCCCACAGATACGCAGTATTTT.

The rearrangement uses TRBV7-9 and TRBJ1-3; 10 bases map to TRBD1. J gave up 4 bases and V 6 bases, and 3 bases lay outside the gene matches. The germline V gene has CDR1 SEHNR and CDR2 FQNEAQ (reference sequence). This CDR3 has 14 amino acids. The CDR3 protein is CASRGTGVGNTIYF. The CDR3 DNA is TGTGCCAGCAGAGGGACAGGGGTCGGAAACACCATATATTTT.

This clone was detected only once. V usage is TRBV4-3 and J usage is TRBJ1-1; no clear D. Germline CDR1 LGHNA, CDR2 YSLEER. V lost 0 bases and J lost 7, with 12 bases in between. CDR3 length equals 14 residues. CDR3 DNA sequence: TGCGCCAGCAGCCAAGAACGAAAACGGGTTGAAGCTTTCTTT. Protein product: CASSQERKRVEAFF.

The chain employs TRBV7-2 and TRBJ2-7; 9 bases agree with TRBD2. The CDR3 totals 19 residues. Germline CDR1 reads SGHTA; CDR2 reads FQGNSA. V shed 5 bases and J 0 bases; nucleotides not matched to a gene: 17. The CDR3: CASSPKAGGLTQLSYEQYF. As DNA, the CDR3 is TGTGCCAGCAGCCCTAAGGCGGGGGGGCTGACCCAGCTCTCCTACGAGCAGTACTTC.

This chain connects TRBV4-2 to TRBJ2-1; 8 nucleotides align to TRBD2. The CDR3 length is 18 residues. The V segment lost 0 bases and the J segment 6 bases; nucleotides outside the gene matches: 13. Germline V lookup: CDR1 LGHNA, CDR2 YNFKEQ. CDR3 residues: CASSQEGSRGLATNEQFF. The CDR3 DNA is TGTGCCAGCAGCCAAGAGGGAAGTAGAGGACTAGCCACCAATGAGCAGTTCTTC.

This sequence joins TRBV7-8 and TRBJ2-7, with D unclear. V lost 4 bases to trimming and J lost 7 bases, with 11 bases between them. Germline lookup yields CDR1 SGHVS and CDR2 FQNEAQ. This CDR3 is 12 amino acids long. CDR3 in DNA: TGTGCCAGCAGCTACCAGATGACAGAGCAGTACTTC. Protein: CASSYQMTEQYF.

Here the CDR3 DNA reads TGTGCCATCAGTGGCAGGGAGGCCGATGAGCAGTACTTC. This encodes CAISGREADEQYF. The chain couples TRBV10-3 to TRBJ2-7; TRBD2 is a possible D gene (6 bases). Germline loops: CDR1 ENHRY, CDR2 SYGVKD. The CDR3 is made up of 13 amino acids. The V end was cut by 4 bases, the J end by 7 bases, with 14 bases between.

V is TRBV27 and J is TRBJ1-2, with D hard to call. The V and J ends lost 1 base and 5 bases respectively, with 14 bases between them. Germline V lookup: CDR1 MNHEY, CDR2 SMNVEV (reference sequence). This CDR3 comprises 15 residues. DNA of the CDR3: TGTGCCAGCAGTTTATTCGATGGTCCAGGTTATGGCTACACCTTC. This gives the protein CASSLFDGPGYGYTF.

The chain is built from TRBV11-2 and TRBJ2-1; TRBD2 matches 10 bases. The V segment lost 6 bases and the J segment 7 bases; nucleotides outside the gene matches: 3. Germline CDR1 is SGHAT and CDR2 is FQNNGV. The CDR3 contains 13 residues. The CDR3 sequence: CASRAGGRNEQFF. The CDR3 bases are TGTGCCAGCAGAGCGGGGGGGCGGAATGAGCAGTTCTTC.

This chain joins TRBV7-3 and TRBJ2-1, with D perhaps TRBD2 (5 bases). The V and J ends lost 6 bases and 0 bases respectively, with 12 bases between them. This CDR3 comprises 15 residues. Germline loops: CDR1 SGHTA, CDR2 FQGTGA. The CDR3 spells CASSLSGSSYNEQFF. CDR3 nucleotides: TGTGCCAGCAGTCTGTCGGGGAGCTCCTACAATGAGCAGTTCTTC.

The rearrangement uses TRBV29-1 and TRBJ2-1; D may be TRBD2 (7 bases). CDR1 and CDR2 (germline): SQVTM, ANQGSEA. The CDR3 is made up of 13 amino acids. The ends were cut back, 7 bases at V and 5 bases at J, with 15 bases in the middle. The CDR3 spells CSALGGVNNEQFF. CDR3 DNA: TGCAGCGCGTTAGGGGGGGTGAACAATGAGCAGTTCTTC.

The chain couples TRBV19 to TRBJ2-3; 9 bases match TRBD2. CDR1 is LNHDA and CDR2 is SQIVND in the germline V gene (reference sequence). The CDR3 is made up of 14 amino acids. The V and J ends lost 5 bases and 3 bases, in that order; junction bases with no gene match: 3. The CDR3 loop is CASSRLAETDTQYF. The CDR3 DNA reads as TGTGCCAGTAGTCGACTAGCGGAGACAGATACGCAGTATTTT.

The gene calls are TRBV30 and TRBJ2-5, with a possible D match to TRBD2 (5 bases). The V gene's germline CDR1 is GTSNPN and CDR2 SVGIG (reference sequence). The CDR3 runs to 12 residues. Trimming took off 3 bases at V and 5 bases at J, with 10 bases between the two ends. Here the CDR3 reads CAWSRPGETQYF. In DNA form, the CDR3 reads TGTGCCTGGAGCAGGCCGGGGGAGACCCAGTACTTC.

This chain links TRBV18 with TRBJ2-1; possibly TRBD2 for D (5 bases). The CDR3 length is 15 residues. CDR1 is KGHSH, CDR2 LQKENI, per germline. Between the trimmed V and J ends, which lost 3 bases and 5 bases, there was a span of 14 bases. For the CDR3, the DNA is TGTGCCAGCTCACCGGACTCCACGGGAAACAATGAGCAGTTCTTC. Translating gives CASSPDSTGNNEQFF. Looking up the rest from reference TRBV18 and TRBJ2-1 gives the full variable domain: NAGVMQNPRHLVRRRGQEARLRCSPMKGHSHVYWYRQLPEEGLKFMVYLQKENIIDESGMPKERFSAEFPKEGPSILRIQQVVRGDSAAYFCASSPDSTGNNEQFFGPGTRLTVL.

This chain links TRBV7-2 with TRBJ2-6; D unclear. This CDR3 has 13 residues. The ends were cut back, 2 bases at V and 9 bases at J, with 8 bases in the middle. CDR1 SGHTA and CDR2 FQGNSA come from the germline V gene. The CDR3 region is CASSLRQVNVLTF. In DNA form, the CDR3 reads TGTGCCAGCAGCTTAAGACAAGTCAACGTCCTGACTTTC.

The V gene is TRBV5-1, the J gene TRBJ1-1; TRBD1 is a possible D gene (5 bases). CDR1 and CDR2 from the germline V gene are SGHRS and YFSETQ. The CDR3 length is 15 residues. V lost 4 bases and J 3 bases, leaving 16 bases between the germline ends. The DNA of the CDR3 is TGCGCCAGCAGCAAACAAACAGGAAGGGACACTGAAGCTTTCTTT. This encodes CASSKQTGRDTEAFF.

The J gene is TRBJ1-3, the V gene TRBV30; D is perhaps TRBD1 (6 bases). CDR3 length equals 14 residues. Trimming left V 2 bases short and J 4 bases short, with 12 bases between. Germline V gene sequence: CDR1 GTSNPN, CDR2 SVGIG (reference sequence). The CDR3 nucleotides read TGTGCCTGGAGTCTGGGGGGGCTAGGAAACACCATATATTTT. Its translation: CAWSLGGLGNTIYF.

This chain uses TRBV7-2 with TRBJ2-4, with TRBD2 as a possible D gene (6 bases). CDR1 is SGHTA, CDR2 FQGNSA, per germline. Between the trimmed V and J ends, which lost 3 bases and 8 bases, there was a span of 23 bases. This CDR3 has 17 residues. The CDR3 DNA reads as TGTGCCAGCAGCTTCCGCGGGGACCTAGGGGTTTTGGACATTCAGTACTTC. Translated: CASSFRGDLGVLDIQYF.

This chain uses TRBV5-1 with TRBJ1-1; possible D gene TRBD1, 6 bases. The CDR3 spans 17 residues. Germline CDR1 is SGHRS and CDR2 is YFSETQ. Deletions cut 0 bases from V and 1 base from J, with 16 bases between. CDR3 coding DNA: TGCGCCAGCAGCTTGGACGGACAGAACCGCCGGAACACTGAAGCTTTCTTT. Translated, it gives CASSLDGQNRRNTEAFF.

V and J are TRBV19 and TRBJ1-2; 10 bases align to TRBD1. Germline trimming cut 3 bases from V and 3 bases from J; bases unmatched to any gene: 4. The CDR3 sequence is 15 residues long. The germline gives CDR1 LNHDA, CDR2 SQIVND (reference sequence). CDR3 sequence reads: CASSMMGTGDYGYTF. The CDR3 nucleotides read TGTGCCAGTAGTATGATGGGGACAGGGGACTATGGCTACACCTTC.

The rearrangement uses TRBV7-8 and TRBJ2-3; tentatively, D is TRBD1 (5 bases). Germline CDR1 reads SGHVS; CDR2 reads FQNEAQ. The CDR3 length is 14 residues. Trimming pared 5 bases from V and 0 bases from J, leaving 9 bases between. CDR3: CASSAGASTDTQYF. In DNA, the CDR3 is TGTGCCAGCAGCGCTGGGGCGAGCACAGATACGCAGTATTTT.

The rearrangement joins TRBV6-1 to TRBJ1-2; D not resolved. The germline V gene has CDR1 MNHNS and CDR2 SASEGT. V lost 0 bases, J lost 5 bases, and 10 bases lay in between. This CDR3 has 14 residues. The CDR3 DNA sequence: TGTGCCAGCAGTGAAGCGGGCAGGCGTTATGGCTACACCTTC. Protein product: CASSEAGRRYGYTF.